These T cell receptor beta chains were read from a single sample in a study of response to subunit inactivated influenza vaccine. TCRdb recomputed calls from the RT-PCR reads with MiXCR, one row per CDR3 protein. The table includes some 570,000 distinct CDR3 sequences, 11% detected once. These data also formed part of another study, on T cells expressing NK-cell markers.

The sequenced sample was PBMCs from blood, obtained on the day of vaccination. The receptors here all came from a man in his forties or fifties who received an inactivated influenza vaccine. The CDR3 runs from the conserved cysteine through the conserved F or W. D genes are given only for firm matches. Only part of the rows carry a size: once, few, many, or a class if the clone is expanded.

j_call	d_call	clone_size	v_call	cdr3_nt	cdr3_aa
TRBJ2-3	.	few	TRBV20-1	TGCAGTGCACCCTTCATCCCTGATACGCAGTATTTT	CSAPFIPDTQYF
TRBJ2-7	.	.	TRBV18	TGTGCCAGCTCACGTCCAGGGGGGCACTACGAGCAGTACTTC	CASSRPGGHYEQYF
TRBJ1-4	.	many	TRBV7-7	TGTGCCAGCAGCTTAGCGACTAATGAAAAACTGTTTTTT	CASSLATNEKLFF
TRBJ1-2	TRBD1	.	TRBV11-1	TGTGCCAGCAGCTTAGGGAGGGACAGGCGATCGACTAACTATGGCTACACCTTC	CASSLGRDRRSTNYGYTF
TRBJ2-2	.	.	TRBV30	TGTGCCTGGAACCACCAGGACAGTATTAGGACCGGGGAGCTGTTTTTT	CAWNHQDSIRTGELFF
TRBJ1-2	.	.	TRBV5-1	TGCGCCAGCAGCCGCGGGATTGAAACCTATGGCTACACCTTC	CASSRGIETYGYTF
TRBJ2-2	.	.	TRBV18	TGTGCCAGCTCACCACCGTTTCGACTAAACACCGGGGAGCTGTTTTTT	CASSPPFRLNTGELFF
TRBJ1-5	TRBD1	few	TRBV7-8	TGTGCCAGCAGTTCACAGGGGACTTATAGCAATCAGCCCCAGCATTTT	CASSSQGTYSNQPQHF
TRBJ2-2	TRBD1	.	TRBV3-1	TGTGCCAGCAGCCAAGATCGGGACAGGGTTGGAACCGGGGAGCTGTTTTTT	CASSQDRDRVGTGELFF
TRBJ2-7	.	few	TRBV24-1	TGTGCCACCAGTGGTGCCACCTCCTACGAGCAGTACTTC	CATSGATSYEQYF
TRBJ2-5	TRBD2	.	TRBV20-1	TGCAGTGCTAGAGATCCCGAGACTAGCGGGGGATTTCAAGAGACCCAGTACTTC	CSARDPETSGGFQETQYF
TRBJ2-5	TRBD2	few	TRBV28	TGTGCCAGCAGTTTAGCGGGACTAGCGCTCCAAGAGACCCAGTACTTC	CASSLAGLALQETQYF
TRBJ2-1	.	many	TRBV9	TGTGCCAGCAGTCCCCGGGACCAACCAGGGAATGAGCAGTTCTTC	CASSPRDQPGNEQFF
TRBJ2-2	.	.	TRBV3-1	TGTGCCAGCAGCCAAGCTTTTCCGGCGAACACCGGGGAGCTGTTTTTT	CASSQAFPANTGELFF
TRBJ2-5	.	.	TRBV11-2	TGTGCCAGCAGCCTACTCAAGACCCAGTACTTC	CASSLLKTQYF
TRBJ2-5	.	.	TRBV10-3	TGTGCCATCAGTGAGGTACAGGGCCAAGAGACCCAGTACTTC	CAISEVQGQETQYF
TRBJ2-3	.	few	TRBV28	TGTGCCAGCAGTTTATATAAATGGCGGGCGGAGACCACAGATACGCAGTATTTT	CASSLYKWRAETTDTQYF
TRBJ2-1	.	.	TRBV20-1	TGCAGTGCTCGGACCCCCCCTAGCAATGAGCAGTTCTTC	CSARTPPSNEQFF
TRBJ2-7	TRBD1	many	TRBV5-1	TGCGCCAGCAGCTTGTCGGACAGGGGACACGAGCAGTACTTC	CASSLSDRGHEQYF
TRBJ1-1	TRBD1	few	TRBV18	TGTGCCAGCTCACCAGGACAGGGGTTCTCGAACACTGAAGCTTTCTTT	CASSPGQGFSNTEAFF
TRBJ2-7	TRBD1	.	TRBV6-2/TRBV6-3	TGTGCCAGCAGTTACGGGGGACAGTTGATCGAGCAGTACTTC	CASSYGGQLIEQYF
TRBJ1-1	.	few	TRBV7-2	TGTGCCAGCAGCTCCACCTGGTGGTTCGGGGAGGCTGAAGCTTTCTTT	CASSSTWWFGEAEAFF
TRBJ2-7	TRBD1	few	TRBV6-5	TGTGCCAGCAGTTACCCAGGGGGCCAATGGAGCTCCTACGAGCAGTACTTC	CASSYPGGQWSSYEQYF
TRBJ2-5	.	few	TRBV29-1	TGCAGCGTTGATTCGGTCCTGGAGGGGTACCAAGAGACCCAGTACTTC	CSVDSVLEGYQETQYF
TRBJ2-7	.	many	TRBV7-9	TGTGCCAGCAGCTTAGTGATTTACGAGCAGTACTTC	CASSLVIYEQYF
TRBJ1-2	.	.	TRBV7-9	TGTGCCAGCAGCCAAGACATCTATGGCTACACCTTC	CASSQDIYGYTF
TRBJ2-7	TRBD2	.	TRBV12-3/TRBV12-4	TGTGCCAGCAGTCCGCCGACTAGCGACGAGCAGTACTTC	CASSPPTSDEQYF